This TCR beta chain was recovered during a study of blood T cell repertoires in COVID-19 (dated by TCRdb to 2019 to 2021). As for the study more broadly: The collaborator samples originated in the United States, Italy and Spain and spanned the acute and convalescent phases of COVID-19. Where available, HLA class I and class II types were taken from metadata supplied by the sample provider and were not determined by assay-based typing. The dataset comprised deeply sampled blood TCRbeta repertoires from subjects exposed to, actively infected with, or recovered from COVID-19. The prospective study material was composed of cDNA or gDNA derived from T cells, B-cell-depleted T cells, or PBMCs. The sample metadata nearly always contained a de-identified subject ID, COVID-19 status, age in years and sex. The repertoires were released in a freely available public database meant as a resource for research on the immune response to SARS-CoV-2. Samples were obtained from the ongoing ImmuneRACE study (first 160 participants) and from 1,200 or so subjects provided by 6 global collaborators. Broader findings and caveats from the paper: The amount of clinical and demographic metadata varied by source and participant and was provided uncurated.

Collaborating institutions collected whole blood in K2EDTA tubes following their own protocols. Collaborator samples were shipped for TCRbeta analysis as frozen whole blood, isolated PBMCs, or DNA extracted from either sample type. As for this clone: Its target antigen remains unknown. It has no much larger one-base neighbor in the sample; base qualities were not kept.

The CDR3 sequence holds 10 residues, the cysteine and phenylalanine included. The retained sequence is limited to the CDR3, 30 bases, with the frame set at the first base. V loses 7 bases at its end and J loses 6 bases; junction bases beyond the gene matches: 2. Looking up the germline V gene yields CDR1 SQVTM and CDR2 ANQGSEA. TCRbeta CDR3 regions were amplified from genomic DNA using the immunoSEQ Assay, a bias-controlled multiplex PCR. From the authors' description of their analysis: Nucleated cell counts per sample were estimated from amplification of reference gene primers within the assay. Sequence reads were collapsed and filtered to measure the absolute abundance of every unique TCRbeta CDR3 rearrangement. For each sample, productive Simpson clonality was calculated as the square root of Simpson's diversity index across productive rearrangements. The table comes from immuneACCESS by way of TCRdb, which keeps in-frame sequences with V and J called. Part of the clones is missing from these tables; in studies checked, under half for an unresolved V gene and the rest for unknown reasons. From that table come the V and J calls and clone size; the DNA was used to work out D and trimming. The sample has 250,000 or so clones on record, approximately 85% of them singletons. 9% to 15% of the sample is taken by the ten largest.

The receptor's source is an elderly man with acute or convalescent COVID-19. The chain is made from TRBV29-1 and TRBJ1-1; a stretch of 7 junction bases matches TRBD1. Sequenced sample: peripheral blood. The CDR3 corresponds to CSARGAEAFF. The nucleotides are TGCAGCGCCAGGGGGGCTGAAGCTTTCTTT.